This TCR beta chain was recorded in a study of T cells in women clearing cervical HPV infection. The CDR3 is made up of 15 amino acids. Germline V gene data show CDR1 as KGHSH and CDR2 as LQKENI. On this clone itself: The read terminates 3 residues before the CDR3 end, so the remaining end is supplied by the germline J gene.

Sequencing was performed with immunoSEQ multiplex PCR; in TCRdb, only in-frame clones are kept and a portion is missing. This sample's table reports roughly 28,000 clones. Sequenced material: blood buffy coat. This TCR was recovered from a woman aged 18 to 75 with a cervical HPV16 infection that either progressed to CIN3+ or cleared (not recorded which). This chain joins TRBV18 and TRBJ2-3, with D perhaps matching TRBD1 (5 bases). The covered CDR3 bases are TGTGCCAGCTCACCACCGGCCAGGCAAAAGGGGACG. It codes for CASSPPARQKGT. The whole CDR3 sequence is CASSPPARQKGTQYF.